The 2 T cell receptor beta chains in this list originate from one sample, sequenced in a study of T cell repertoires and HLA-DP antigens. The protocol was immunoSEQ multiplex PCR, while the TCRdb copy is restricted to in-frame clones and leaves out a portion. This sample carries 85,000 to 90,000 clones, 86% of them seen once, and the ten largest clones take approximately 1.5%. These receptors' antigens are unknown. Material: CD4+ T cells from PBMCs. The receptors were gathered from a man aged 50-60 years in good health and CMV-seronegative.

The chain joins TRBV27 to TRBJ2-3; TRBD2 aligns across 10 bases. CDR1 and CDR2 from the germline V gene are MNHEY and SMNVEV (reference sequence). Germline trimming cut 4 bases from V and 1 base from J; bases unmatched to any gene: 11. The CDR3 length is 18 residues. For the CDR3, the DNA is TGTGCCAGCAGTTGGAGTAGCGGGGGGCCGAGGGGCACAGATACGCAGTATTTT. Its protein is CASSWSSGGPRGTDTQYF.

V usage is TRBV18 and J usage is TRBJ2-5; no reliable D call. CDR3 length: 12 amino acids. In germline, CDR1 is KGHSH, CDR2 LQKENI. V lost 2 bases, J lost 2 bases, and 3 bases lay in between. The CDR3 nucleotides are TGTGCCAGCTCACCAACGCAAGAGACCCAGTACTTC. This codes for CASSPTQETQYF.